The text below deals with one T cell receptor beta chain. Repertoires were generated with immunoSEQ multiplex PCR, while TCRdb's copy carries only in-frame clones and drops some. The sample has 100,000 to 150,000 clones, approximately 70% seen once. The data derive from a study of blood T cell repertoires in COVID-19. Looking at the study overall: Acute and convalescent COVID-19 samples came from the United States, Italy and Spain. PBMCs, B-cell-depleted T cells, or T cells were the source of the cDNA or gDNA that made up the material.

The V end was cut by 5 bases, the J end by 7 bases, with 12 bases between. The germline gives CDR1 MNHEY, CDR2 SMNVEV (reference sequence). The CDR3 spans 12 residues. The sequencing sample was made of peripheral blood. The source is a human donor with acute or convalescent COVID-19. The donor label of this sample is uncertain. This sequence joins TRBV27 and TRBJ2-7, with D uncertain. The CDR3 sequence: CASSETLREQYF. DNA for the CDR3: TGTGCCAGCAGTGAGACTCTTCGGGAGCAGTACTTC.